Presented here are 10 T cell receptor beta chains from one specimen sequenced in a study of blood T cell repertoires in COVID-19. Generated by immunoSEQ multiplex PCR, the TCRdb table keeps only in-frame clones and is missing some. The sample contains under 350,000 clones, 86% of which appear only once. The sample comprised PBMCs or T cells enriched from blood (not recorded which). These receptors were collected from a woman aged 40-49 years with acute COVID-19.

The chain joins TRBV6-5 to TRBJ2-5, with D possibly TRBD1 on 6 matching bases. V lost 8 bases, J lost 4 bases, and 14 bases lay in between. Per germline, CDR1 MNHEY and CDR2 SVGAGI. The CDR3 extends over 13 amino acids. CDR3 sequence reads: CASQNRDGETQYF. CDR3 coding DNA: TGTGCCAGCCAAAACAGGGACGGAGAGACCCAGTACTTC.

This rearrangement joins TRBV6-2 or TRBV6-3 to TRBJ2-2, with a weak D call TRBD1 (6 bases). CDR3 length: 15 amino acids. V was trimmed by 8 bases and J by 2 bases, leaving 15 bases between them. The germline gives CDR1 MNHEY, CDR2 SVGEGT. The CDR3 protein is CASGQQGPNTGELFF. The CDR3 DNA reads TGTGCCAGCGGCCAACAGGGTCCAAACACCGGGGAGCTGTTTTTT.

The CDR3 is CASSAPTSGSSRNEQFF. CDR3 nucleotide sequence: TGTGCCAGCAGCGCTCCTACTAGCGGGAGCAGTAGGAATGAGCAGTTCTTC. The chain couples TRBV9 to TRBJ2-1; 11 bases match TRBD2. Germline V CDR1 and CDR2: SGDLS, YYNGEE. The CDR3 sequence is 17 residues long. With 3 bases clipped from V and 7 bases from J, the junction kept 12 bases outside the gene matches.

This chain joins TRBV27 and TRBJ2-2; 11 nucleotides align to TRBD2. Germline trimming cut 5 bases from V and 5 bases from J; bases unmatched to any gene: 7. Germline V gene data show CDR1 as MNHEY and CDR2 as SMNVEV (reference sequence). The CDR3 sequence is 16 residues long. CDR3 protein: CASSRTSGGGTGELFF. DNA of the CDR3: TGTGCCAGCAGTAGAACTAGCGGGGGAGGTACCGGGGAGCTGTTTTTT.

The rearrangement links TRBV5-6 to TRBJ2-7; D gene unclear. The germline CDR1 and CDR2 sequences are SGHDT and YYEEEE. CDR3 size: 14 residues. Trimming pared 0 bases from V and 2 bases from J, leaving 9 bases between. The CDR3 loop is CASSLGSSTYEQYF. The DNA for the CDR3 is TGTGCCAGCAGCTTGGGGTCTAGTACCTACGAGCAGTACTTC.

The V call is TRBV9, the J call TRBJ1-3, with 7 bases identical to TRBD1. The CDR3 is 16 residues long. V lost 0 bases and J lost 3; bases outside the gene matches: 6. Germline V lookup: CDR1 SGDLS, CDR2 YYNGEE. The CDR3 here is CASSVAGTVGGNTIYF. CDR3 nucleotides: TGTGCCAGCAGCGTAGCTGGGACAGTCGGTGGAAACACCATATATTTT.

In this sample, this clone turned up once. The chain joins TRBV5-1 to TRBJ1-6, with 8 nucleotides matching TRBD1. CDR1 is SGHRS and CDR2 is YFSETQ in the germline V gene. Germline trimming cut 7 bases from V and 4 bases from J; bases unmatched to any gene: 10. The CDR3 length is 16 residues. DNA for the CDR3: TGCGCCAGCGCCCAAACAGGGGGTAATTATAATTCACCCCTCCACTTT. Encoded protein: CASAQTGGNYNSPLHF.

As for this clone: Additional DNA sequences in this sample encode the identical CDR3. The chain couples TRBV9 to TRBJ2-7; 11 bases are a match to TRBD1. V was clipped by 3 bases and J by 3 bases; unmatched bases: 2. Germline-derived CDR1 and CDR2 are SGDLS and YYNGEE. This CDR3 contains 14 residues. The CDR3 loop is CASSAGTGGYEQYF. In nucleotides, the CDR3 is TGTGCCAGCAGCGCCGGGACAGGGGGCTACGAGCAGTACTTC.

The chain recombines TRBV7-2 with TRBJ1-5; no clear D gene. V lost 3 bases to trimming and J lost 0 bases, with 6 bases between them. The CDR3 covers 14 residues. The germline gives CDR1 SGHTA, CDR2 FQGNSA. The CDR3 DNA reads as TGTGCCAGCAGCTTTGCGTATAGCAATCAGCCCCAGCATTTT. It specifies CASSFAYSNQPQHF. Filled out from reference TRBV7-2 and TRBJ1-5, the complete variable domain reads GAGVSQSPSNKVTEKGKDVELRCDPISGHTALYWYRQSLGQGLEFLIYFQGNSAPDKSGLPSDRFSAERTGGSVSTLTIQRTQQEDSAVYLCASSFAYSNQPQHFGDGTRLSIL.

The chain couples TRBV7-2 to TRBJ2-1, with 9 bases matching TRBD2. CDR3 size: 16 residues. Germline CDR1 reads SGHTA; CDR2 reads FQGNSA. V lost 2 bases to trimming and J lost 6 bases; unmatched junction nucleotides: 8. Written as DNA, the CDR3 is TGTGCCAGCAGCTTAAATCCAGCGGGAGGATCCAATGAGCAGTTCTTC. It specifies CASSLNPAGGSNEQFF.